These T cell receptor beta chains were read from a single sample in a study of OX40 agonist ivuxolimab in advanced cancers. Clones were read by immunoSEQ multiplex PCR, and TCRdb kept only the in-frame ones, dropping some. The sample comprises some 80,000 clones, about 90% of which are singletons, and less than 0.7% rests with the top ten. The starting material was CD4+ or CD8+ T cells sorted from blood, obtained in a trial of the OX40 agonist ivuxolimab. The receptor source for this set is an adult with an advanced solid tumor such as melanoma, head and neck, liver or kidney cancer. Both conserved end residues are part of each CDR3. Fields, in order: V gene, J gene, D gene, clone size, CDR3 protein, CDR3 DNA. A D gene is named only where the DNA matches it firmly. Size is omitted from some rows. Given values are once, few, many or a class for expanded clones.

V: TRBV5-1
J: TRBJ2-2
D: .
size: .
CDR3: CASSLSGAANTGELFF
DNA: TGCGCCAGCAGCCTTTCCGGGGCGGCGAACACCGGGGAGCTGTTTTTT

V: TRBV5-1
J: TRBJ2-1
D: TRBD2
size: .
CDR3: CASSSERGTRDEQFF
DNA: TGCGCCAGCAGCTCCGAGCGGGGGACCCGGGATGAGCAGTTCTTC

V: TRBV7-9
J: TRBJ2-2
D: .
size: few
CDR3: CASSFITIGAGELFF
DNA: TGTGCCAGCAGCTTTATCACCATAGGGGCCGGGGAGCTGTTTTTT

V: TRBV4-1
J: TRBJ1-6
D: .
size: .
CDR3: CASSQDRSDSPLHF
DNA: TGCGCCAGCAGCCAAGATCGGAGCGATTCACCCCTCCACTTT

V: TRBV2
J: TRBJ1-5
D: .
size: .
CDR3: CASNEQGNQPQHF
DNA: TGTGCCAGCAACGAACAGGGCAATCAGCCCCAGCATTTT

V: TRBV5-4
J: TRBJ2-5
D: TRBD1
size: .
CDR3: CASSLNTGGQETQYF
DNA: TGTGCCAGCAGCTTGAATACAGGGGGGCAAGAGACCCAGTACTTC

V: TRBV10-3
J: TRBJ2-6
D: .
size: .
CDR3: CAISEGVSGANVLTF
DNA: TGTGCCATCAGTGAGGGGGTCTCTGGGGCCAACGTCCTGACTTTC

V: TRBV30
J: TRBJ1-6
D: .
size: .
CDR3: CAWSLQGLYNSPLHF
DNA: TGTGCCTGGAGTTTGCAGGGTCTTTATAATTCACCCCTCCACTTT

V: TRBV29-1
J: TRBJ2-3
D: .
size: .
CDR3: CSAGPPDTQYF
DNA: TGCAGCGCCGGTCCGCCAGATACGCAGTATTTT

V: TRBV30
J: TRBJ1-5
D: .
size: once
CDR3: CAWSVSENQPQHF
DNA: TGTGCCTGGAGTGTTTCAGAAAATCAGCCCCAGCATTTT

V: TRBV2
J: TRBJ2-1
D: .
size: .
CDR3: CASSEAEFRQFF
DNA: TGTGCCAGCAGTGAAGCAGAGTTCAGGCAGTTCTTC

V: TRBV2
J: TRBJ1-1
D: .
size: once
CDR3: CASSGANVGGAFF
DNA: TGTGCCAGCAGTGGGGCGAACGTGGGGGGAGCTTTCTTT

V: TRBV15
J: TRBJ2-5
D: TRBD2
size: .
CDR3: CATSSGRRQETQYF
DNA: TGTGCCACCAGTAGCGGGAGAAGACAAGAGACCCAGTACTTC